The 4 T cell receptor beta chains below were found in one sample sequenced in a study of OX40 agonist ivuxolimab in advanced cancers. Sequencing was performed with immunoSEQ multiplex PCR; in TCRdb, only in-frame clones are kept and a portion is missing. The repertoire holds approximately 30,000 clones, with 90% as singletons. Sample: CD4+ or CD8+ T cells sorted from blood, taken in a trial of the OX40 agonist ivuxolimab. The receptors were sampled from an adult with an advanced solid tumor such as melanoma, head and neck, liver or kidney cancer.

The chain couples TRBV14 to TRBJ2-5; TRBD1 is a possible D gene (5 bases). The end of the DNA is better explained by TRBJ2-7, so the J call may be wrong. The CDR3 spans 13 residues. The germline CDR1 and CDR2 sequences are SGHDN and FVKESK. This CDR3 is CASSLVQGYEQYF. CDR3 DNA: TGTGCCAGCAGCCTGGTCCAGGGTTACGAGCAGTACTTC.

The chain uses TRBV19 and TRBJ2-7, with D maybe TRBD1 (5 bases). The ends were cut back, 7 bases at V and 7 bases at J, with 11 bases in the middle. CDR1 is LNHDA, CDR2 SQIVND, per germline (reference sequence). The CDR3 contains 11 residues. In DNA, the CDR3 is TGTGCCAGTATTGGGGCCGGGGAGCAGTACTTC. Translated, it gives CASIGAGEQYF. Complete variable domain (other parts from reference TRBV19 and TRBJ2-7): DGGITQSPKYLFRKEGQNVTLSCEQNLNHDAMYWYRQDPGQGLRLIYYSQIVNDFQKGDIAEGYSVSREKKESFPLTVTSAQKNPTAFYLCASIGAGEQYFGPGTRLTVT.

The chain recombines TRBV5-8 with TRBJ1-1, with D hard to call. V lost 5 bases to trimming and J lost 1 base, with 9 bases between them. The V gene's germline CDR1 is SGHTS and CDR2 YDEGEE. This CDR3 comprises 13 residues. The CDR3 nucleotides are TGTGCCAGCAGGTTGAGTCGGAACACTGAAGCTTTCTTT. Residues: CASRLSRNTEAFF.

CDR3 in amino acids: CASSPGTNEQFF. The CDR3 DNA is TGTGCCAGCAGCCCAGGAACTAATGAGCAGTTCTTC. The chain is built from TRBV7-7 and TRBJ2-1; D gene unclear. Trimming cost V 5 bases and J 7 bases, with 9 bases left between them. The CDR3 runs to 12 residues. Per germline, CDR1 SSHAT and CDR2 FNYEAQ (reference sequence).